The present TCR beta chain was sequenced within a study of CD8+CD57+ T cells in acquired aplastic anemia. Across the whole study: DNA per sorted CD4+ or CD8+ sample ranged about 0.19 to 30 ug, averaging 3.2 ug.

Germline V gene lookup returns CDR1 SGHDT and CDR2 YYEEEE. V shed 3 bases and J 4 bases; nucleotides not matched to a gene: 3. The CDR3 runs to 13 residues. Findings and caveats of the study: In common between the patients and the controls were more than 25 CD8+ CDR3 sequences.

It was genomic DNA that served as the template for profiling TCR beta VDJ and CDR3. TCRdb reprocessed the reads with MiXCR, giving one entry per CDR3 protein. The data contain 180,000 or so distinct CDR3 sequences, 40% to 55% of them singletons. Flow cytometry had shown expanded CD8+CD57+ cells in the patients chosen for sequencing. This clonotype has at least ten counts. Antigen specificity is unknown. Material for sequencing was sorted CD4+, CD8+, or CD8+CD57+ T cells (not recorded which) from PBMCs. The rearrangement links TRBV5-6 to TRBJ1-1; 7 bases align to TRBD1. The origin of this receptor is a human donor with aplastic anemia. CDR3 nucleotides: TGTGCCAGCAGCTCAAGACAGGGCACTGAAGCTTTCTTT. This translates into CASSSRQGTEAFF.